A single sample is the source of the 12 T cell receptor beta chains below, sequenced in a study of cytomegalovirus exposure and HLA in healthy donors. Primers: 60 Vbeta forward and 13 Jbeta reverse. Profiling relied on immunoSEQ multiplex PCR, and the TCRdb table lists in-frame clones only, not all of them. The data hold 95,000 to 130,000 clones, with around two thirds observed a single time. The sequencing input was PBMCs. The receptors were gathered from a woman in her 40s in good health and CMV-seropositive.

V and J are TRBV29-1 and TRBJ2-7; a possible D gene is TRBD1 (6 bases). With 2 bases removed from V and 3 bases from J, the gap between germline ends came to 11 bases. CDR1 is SQVTM and CDR2 is ANQGSEA in the germline V gene. The CDR3 loop spans 13 amino acids. Written as DNA, the CDR3 is TGCAGCGTTGAATTAGGGGGAAACTACGAGCAGTACTTC. Translation gives CSVELGGNYEQYF.

The gene calls are TRBV19 and TRBJ1-5; tentatively, D is TRBD1 (6 bases). V was pared by 4 bases and J by 5 bases, with 18 bases between. Germline-derived CDR1 and CDR2 are LNHDA and SQIVND (reference sequence). This CDR3 has 16 amino acids. This chain's CDR3 is CASSNPGQFSHQPQHF. The CDR3 bases are TGTGCCAGTAGTAACCCTGGACAGTTTTCGCATCAGCCCCAGCATTTT.

The CDR3 here is CSVATANEKLFF. In DNA form, the CDR3 reads TGCAGCGTTGCCACGGCTAATGAAAAACTGTTTTTT. The J gene is TRBJ1-4, the V gene TRBV29-1; unclear D gene. Germline CDR1 and CDR2: SQVTM and ANQGSEA. V was trimmed by 4 bases and J by 3 bases, leaving 6 bases between them. The CDR3 has 12 amino acids.

This chain links TRBV7-6 with TRBJ2-7, with D hard to call. This CDR3 is 15 amino acids long. Trimming removed 1 base from V and 2 bases from J, with 12 bases in between. Germline V gene sequence: CDR1 SGHVS, CDR2 FNYEAQ. The CDR3 sequence is CASSLGAAGPYEQYF. The DNA of the CDR3 is TGTGCCAGCAGCTTAGGAGCCGCCGGTCCCTACGAGCAGTACTTC. The full variable domain, completed using reference TRBV7-6 and TRBJ2-7, is GAGVSQSPRYKVTKRGQDVALRCDPISGHVSLYWYRQALGQGPEFLTYFNYEAQQDKSGLPNDRFSAERPEGSISTLTIQRTEQRDSAMYRCASSLGAAGPYEQYFGPGTRLTVT.

This clone was counted between two and nine times. The rearrangement links TRBV30 to TRBJ1-5; a weak D match, TRBD1 (5 bases). The CDR3 sequence is 12 residues long. Per germline, CDR1 GTSNPN and CDR2 SVGIG (reference sequence). The ends were cut back, 4 bases at V and 3 bases at J, with 7 bases in the middle. In DNA, the CDR3 is TGTGCCTGGAACAGGCCCAATCAGCCCCAGCATTTT. As protein: CAWNRPNQPQHF.

This clone was detected a few times. The rearrangement uses TRBV2 and TRBJ2-7; TRBD1 matches at 9 bases. The CDR3 length is 14 residues. The junction had 4 bases not matched to a gene; V was cut back by 6 bases and J by 1 base. Germline-derived CDR1 and CDR2 are SNHLY and FYNNEI. In nucleotides, the CDR3 is TGTGCCAGCAGGCCCGGGACAGGGTCCTACGAGCAGTACTTC. Protein: CASRPGTGSYEQYF.

CDR3 DNA sequence: TGTGCCAGCGGCCCGGGACTAGCGACATACAATGAGCAGTTCTTC. Its protein product is CASGPGLATYNEQFF. The J gene is TRBJ2-1, the V gene TRBV7-2, with 10 nucleotides matching TRBD2. The CDR3 is 15 residues long. CDR1 and CDR2 (germline): SGHTA, FQGNSA. Trimming at V came to 8 bases and at J to 4 bases, leaving 8 bases not matched to a gene.

The chain carries TRBV9 and TRBJ1-2, with D unclear. Trimming took off 1 base at V and 0 bases at J, with 10 bases between the two ends. The CDR3 has 15 amino acids. Germline CDR1 SGDLS, CDR2 YYNGEE. The chain's CDR3 is CASSVSRTPNYGYTF. CDR3 coding DNA: TGTGCCAGCAGCGTATCGCGGACTCCTAACTATGGCTACACCTTC. Full variable domain (outside the CDR3, taken from reference TRBV9 and TRBJ1-2): DSGVTQTPKHLITATGQRVTLRCSPRSGDLSVYWYQQSLDQGLQFLIQYYNGEERAKGNILERFSAQQFPDLHSELNLSSLELGDSALYFCASSVSRTPNYGYTFGSGTRLTVV.

The V call is TRBV5-6, the J call TRBJ2-5, with TRBD1 matching over 7 bases. CDR3 length: 15 residues. With V trimmed by 5 bases and J by 1 base, 8 bases remained unmatched. Germline CDR1 reads SGHDT; CDR2 reads YYEEEE. CDR3 residues: CASRRNRGIQETQYF. The CDR3 DNA reads TGTGCCAGCAGGCGGAACAGGGGTATCCAAGAGACCCAGTACTTC.

The table lists this clone with a few counts. The CDR3 DNA reads TGTGCCAGCAGCTTTATACCCGGGACAGGGGTTTACTACAATGAGCAGTTCTTC. Translating gives CASSFIPGTGVYYNEQFF. The chain carries TRBV7-2 and TRBJ2-1; 10 positions match TRBD1. This CDR3 has 18 amino acids. V was pared by 3 bases and J by 3 bases, with 11 bases of the junction left unmatched. Germline V gives CDR1 SGHTA, CDR2 FQGNSA.

This clone was found once. This rearrangement joins TRBV7-3 to TRBJ2-6; no clear D gene. This CDR3 contains 16 residues. Trimming cost V 5 bases and J 1 base, with 12 bases left between them. From germline, CDR1 is SGHTA and CDR2 FQGTGA. The CDR3 DNA is TGTGCCAGCAGCCTCCTCCCGCGGTCTGGGGCCAACGTCCTGACTTTC. Protein product: CASSLLPRSGANVLTF. The full variable domain, in which reference TRBV7-3 and TRBJ2-6 provide the parts outside the CDR3, is GAGVSQTPSNKVTEKGKYVELRCDPISGHTALYWYRQSLGQGPEFLIYFQGTGAADDSGLPNDRFFAVRPEGSVSTLKIQRTERGDSAVYLCASSLLPRSGANVLTFGAGSRLTVL.

The chain carries TRBV7-2 and TRBJ2-7; 8 nucleotides align to TRBD2. The CDR3 length is 15 residues. The ends lost 6 bases at V and 0 bases at J; junction bases unmatched: 7. The germline V gene encodes CDR1 SGHTA and CDR2 FQGNSA. The CDR3 sequence: CASSPTSVHSYEQYF. CDR3 DNA: TGTGCCAGCAGTCCGACTAGCGTACACTCCTACGAGCAGTACTTC.